This TCR beta chain appears in the sequencing data of a study of cytomegalovirus exposure and HLA in healthy donors (dated by TCRdb to about 2017). With regard to the full study: An earlier analysis of a few hundred of the donors reported around 280 Gb of sequence data and 90 million to 120 million unique TCR beta sequences obtained from approximately 180 million T cells. Around 320 gigabases of sequencing data and 78 million or so unique TCR sequences were included in an early release covering about 700 HLA-typed donors. Among the roughly 400 genotyped donors, approximately 77% belonged to the genetic ancestry cluster associated with self-reported Caucasian donors. The study aimed to test whether signatures of past pathogen exposure could be identified by cataloging public T cell receptors. The T cell repertoires of 666 subjects were profiled by immunosequencing and related to cytomegalovirus serostatus. A separate validation cohort of 90 to 150 different subjects was used in addition to the approximately 700-subject first cohort. To predict cytomegalovirus infection status, the study combined high-throughput TCR immunosequencing, statistical association of individual TCRs with disease status, and machine learning. A later analysis re-analyzed previously published TCR beta repertoires from roughly 630 donors and added high-resolution HLA genotyping to study TCR occurrence patterns. In the later analysis, no new phenotypic data were used to find candidate immune exposures; instead, reliance was placed on TCR beta sequences and their occurrence across donors. To decide whether each TCR beta V gene segment behaved as functional or pseudogenic, an earlier analysis of approximately 620 of the donors relied on high-throughput TCR beta sequencing. Alongside the repertoire data, information on donor age, sex, ethnicity and CMV serostatus was compiled. A later genetic analysis used genome-wide SNP genotypes for about 65% of the roughly 700 donors, treating that subset as a discovery cohort. Every repertoire in the discovery cohort had been generated on one and the same sequencing platform. Both class I and class II loci were covered by HLA typing, at four-digit resolution. Typing coverage varied by locus: roughly 620-640 donors for A, B, C, DRB1 and DQB1; approximately 500 for DQA1; about 570 for DPA1; 450 to 480 for DPB1. Four to six DR-DQ haplotypes were handled as single units for association and clustering because linkage in the cohort was strong. Among roughly 370 genotyped donors of the cohort, an average of around 240,000 unique TCR beta nucleotide sequences were sequenced per donor, roughly 20% of them non-productive. Points the paper makes about the study in general: Only TCR beta chains were sequenced in this cohort, and the absence of alpha or paired-chain data limited detectable features. When HLA alleles, especially DR and DQ, strongly co-occurred, attributing TCR associations to individual alleles was difficult. An association between a missense DCLRE1C variant and V-gene and J-gene trimming of TCR beta chains was found in a later genetic analysis and replicated in an independent cohort. The sequencing pipeline was judged likely to have produced a cluster of highly shared sequence variants as a technical artifact. A later analysis found that TCR association rates varied across HLA loci, with DRB1 alleles showing the most associated TCRs and HLA-C alleles the fewest. Three of the identified cytomegalovirus-associated TCR beta chains were confirmed in vitro to be specific for cytomegalovirus antigens. In a later genetic analysis, fewer N-insertions in productive TCRs were reported among donors in an Asian-associated ancestry cluster than the approximately 630-donor mean. In a later analysis, HLA-associated TCR beta chains showed more clonal expansion and lower generation probabilities than non-associated chains that were equally common. The study gave a list of about 160 TCR beta chains associated with cytomegalovirus. Most TCR sequences were seen in very few donors, while some public TCRs were found in many individuals. Specific HLA alleles were associated with roughly 17,000 TCR beta sequences at a false discovery rate of 0.05 in a later analysis. Because counts were too low, under 20 rarely observed V segments, including chromosome 9 orphons, were left out of the earlier analysis of approximately 500 of the donors. The 87-base-pair reads could not distinguish some IMGT-functional V segments, including TRBV6-2 and TRBV6-3, so those segments were excluded. A further reported finding was that TCR beta sequences accurately predicted the HLA-A and HLA-B alleles for most subjects in the first cohort. A later analysis found that most CMV-associated TCR beta chains appeared HLA-restricted, with HLA associations seemingly driven largely by CMV exposure. HLA typing was unavailable for some donors at each locus, so association tests used only the typed subset. Several of the top co-occurrence clusters appeared to be linked to parvovirus B19, influenza, CMV and Epstein-Barr virus, according to a later analysis. The only immune exposure information available for the cohort was CMV serostatus. The classifier was reported to diagnose cytomegalovirus status with high specificity and sensitivity in both the original cohort and the validation cohort. Roughly uniform sequencing depth across donors was assumed in presence/absence analyses, although this assumption may not hold. Linkage disequilibrium might explain the correlated functional status among segregating V segments, but an unknown experimental factor could not be excluded. In an earlier analysis of 587 of the donors, most TCR beta V segments appeared in productive rearrangements about 87% or about 30% of the time, broadly matching IMGT annotations. The authors suggested that the approach could potentially be generalized to other disease states and immunological phenotypes.

Points on this clone: This clone's antigen is unknown. Within one base of it there is no much larger clone, and no base qualities were kept.

According to the germline V gene (reference sequence), CDR1 reads GTSNPN and CDR2 reads SVGIG. From V the trimming removes 3 bases and from J it removes 5 bases, while the gene matches leave 10 bases of the junction unaccounted for. The CDR3, from cysteine to phenylalanine, totals 15 residues. Just the 45-base CDR3 DNA is kept, in frame starting at base 1. The library was prepared using the immunoSEQ multiplex PCR assay. The multiplex PCR relied on a mix of 60 forward primers for TCR Vbeta segments and 13 reverse primers for TCR Jbeta segments. A multiplex PCR assay on genomic DNA amplified the CDR3 region of rearranged TCR beta genes. Amplified TCR beta libraries were sequenced as 87-base-pair reads on the Illumina HiSeq System. The original pipeline was this. A later analysis tallied 75 million to 95 million unique TCR beta chains across the 610 or so repertoires, and some 10 million of those chains were shared by two or more donors. Raw reads were error-corrected and collapsed into unique sequences by a nearest-neighbor algorithm in which closely related sequences were merged to remove PCR and sequencing errors. V, D and J gene segments were assigned by aligning CDR3 sequences to IMGT reference sequences. For a sequence to be retained, a match of at least six nucleotides was required to both a V gene segment and a J gene segment. Rearrangements were classified as productive when the CDR3 lacked stop codons and remained in frame with V and J, and all other rearrangements were classified as non-productive. Following IMGT convention, CDR3 was defined as the stretch from the second conserved V-encoded cysteine to the conserved J-encoded phenylalanine. The earlier analysis of 587 of the donors excluded sequences that lacked an unambiguous match to a single V gene segment. In an earlier analysis of approximately 560 of the donors, a V segment was called functional when productive rearrangements were above 56.7%, and segregating when the standard deviation between donors exceeded 5%. A statistical classification framework was built for diagnosing cytomegalovirus status from the catalog of TCR beta chain sequences. A later analysis assigned V and J genes by comparing TCR nucleotide sequences with IMGT/GENE-DB human TR gene sequences. Using the TCRdist pipeline, a later analysis assigned CDR3 sequences along with most-parsimonious VDJ recombination scenarios. In a later analysis, each TCR beta chain was defined by its CDR3 amino acid sequence together with its V-gene family, and reads without a unique V-gene family were excluded. As a way to deal with suspected cross-contamination and a sequencing artifact, a later analysis dropped more than 500 nucleotide sequences that were highly shared and had low generation probability. For each public chain, a later analysis derived a clonal expansion index from normalized ranks of inferred template counts within each repertoire. In a later analysis, generation probabilities were computed with a VDJ recombination model fitted to out-of-frame rearrangements, and the resulting probabilities were checked against IGoR. Hypergeometric tests were used in a later analysis to score TCR-TCR, TCR-HLA and TCR-CMV co-occurrence, with a repertoire-size bias correction applied to the TCR pairs. A later analysis estimated false discovery rates by permuting HLA or CMV assignments 20 times. A later analysis grouped co-occurring TCRs with DBSCAN, adding TCRdist sequence similarity when clustering within HLA-allele-positive subsets. For co-occurrence clustering, repertoires with fewer than 30,000 or more than 120,000 public chains were excluded, along with roughly 5 repertoires with anomalous nucleotide sharing. TCRdb took this table from immuneACCESS and kept in-frame rearrangements with V and J called. Such tables lack part of the clones; where checked against another copy, unresolved V genes explain under half of the gap, and the rest is unexplained. V, J and clone size are those of that table, while D and trimming were read from the DNA. This sample gives some 130,000 clones in total; over 70% of them show up just once. The leading ten clones occupy more than 0.95% of the sample.

In total, 600 or so healthy bone marrow donors made up the cohort. Cohort members were all nominally healthy when sampled, although unrecorded immune exposures were likely present. The donor tested CMV seronegative and was one of the 352 seronegative cohort members. A peripheral blood sample was provided by each donor, and peripheral blood mononuclear cells were used for TCR beta sequencing. The Qiagen DNeasy Blood Extraction Kit was used to extract genomic DNA from the blood cell samples. Sequencing was carried out using PBMCs. This clonotype was sampled from a man aged 18 to 29 in good health and CMV-seronegative. The sequence is built from TRBV30 and TRBJ1-5; 7 bases in the junction line up with TRBD1. The DNA is as follows: TGTGCCTGGAGGCGACAGGGTCCAAGCGATCAGCCCCAGCATTTT. Its translation reads: CAWRRQGPSDQPQHF.